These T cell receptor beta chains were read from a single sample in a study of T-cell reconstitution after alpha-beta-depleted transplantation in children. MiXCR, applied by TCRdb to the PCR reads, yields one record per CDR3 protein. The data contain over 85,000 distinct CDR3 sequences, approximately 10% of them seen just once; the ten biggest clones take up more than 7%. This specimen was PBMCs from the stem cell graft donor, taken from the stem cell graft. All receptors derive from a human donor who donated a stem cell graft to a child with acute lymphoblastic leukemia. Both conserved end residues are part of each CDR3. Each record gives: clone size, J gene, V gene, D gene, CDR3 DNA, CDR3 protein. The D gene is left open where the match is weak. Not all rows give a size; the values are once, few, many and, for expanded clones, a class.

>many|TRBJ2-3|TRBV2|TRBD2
TGTGCCAGCAGGGGAAGCAGACTAGCGGCTACAGATACGCAGTATTTT
CASRGSRLAATDTQYF
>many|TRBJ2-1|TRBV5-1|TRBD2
TGCGCCAGCAGCCCCTATCGGCGGGGGGCCGACAATGAGCAGTTCTTC
CASSPYRRGADNEQFF
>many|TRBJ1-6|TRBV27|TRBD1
TGTGCCAGCCGGGACAGGGTTAATTCACCCCTCCACTTT
CASRDRVNSPLHF
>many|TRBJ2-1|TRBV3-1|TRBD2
TGTGCCAGCAGCCAAGTCCGGACTAGCGGCAGTGAGCAGTTCTTC
CASSQVRTSGSEQFF
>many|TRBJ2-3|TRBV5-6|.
TGTGCCAGCAGAAACCGCAGGGTTAGCACAGATACGCAGTATTTT
CASRNRRVSTDTQYF
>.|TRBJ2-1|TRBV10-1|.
TGCGCCAGCAGTGAGCAACCCACCGCAGGGCATGAGCAGTTCTTC
CASSEQPTAGHEQFF
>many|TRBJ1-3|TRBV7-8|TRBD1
TGTGCCAGCAGCCCTACGACAGGGCGCAACACCATATATTTT
CASSPTTGRNTIYF
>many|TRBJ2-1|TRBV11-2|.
TGTGCCAGCAGCCAACCTCGACAGGCCTCCTACAATGAGCAGTTCTTC
CASSQPRQASYNEQFF
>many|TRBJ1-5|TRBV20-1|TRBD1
TGCAGTGCTAGTACAGGGGCTTTCCAGCCCCAGCATTTT
CSASTGAFQPQHF
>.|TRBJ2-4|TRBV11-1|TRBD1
TGTGACAGCAGCTCACCCACAGGGGCCAAAAACAGTCAGTACTTC
CDSSSPTGAKNSQYF
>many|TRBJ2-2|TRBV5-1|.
TGCGCCAGCAGCCCGGTGGGCGGCACCGGGGAGCTGTTTTTT
CASSPVGGTGELFF
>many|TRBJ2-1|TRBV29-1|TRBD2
TGCAGCGTTGATCCTAGCGGTTCCTACAATGAGCAGTTCTTC
CSVDPSGSYNEQFF
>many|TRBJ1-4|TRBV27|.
TGTGCCAGCAGTTTACTGGGGGTTGATGAAAAACTGTTTTTT
CASSLLGVDEKLFF
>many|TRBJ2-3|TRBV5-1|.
TGCGCCAGCAGACAACTAATTTCTAGCACAGATACGCAGTATTTT
CASRQLISSTDTQYF
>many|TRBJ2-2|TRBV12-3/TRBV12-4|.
TGTGCCAGCAGCTCCGAGGGGACCGGGACCCGAGGGGAGCTGTTTTTT
CASSSEGTGTRGELFF
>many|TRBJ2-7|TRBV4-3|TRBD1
TGCGCCAGCAGCCAAGAGACAGGGCCCTACGAGCAGTACTTC
CASSQETGPYEQYF
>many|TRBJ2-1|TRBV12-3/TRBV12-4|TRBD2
TGTGCCAGCAGTCCTACGGGGGGTTACAATGAGCAGTTCTTC
CASSPTGGYNEQFF
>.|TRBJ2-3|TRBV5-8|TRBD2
TGTGCCAGCAGCTTCGGAGGACTAGCCGGCACAGATACGCAGTATTTT
CASSFGGLAGTDTQYF